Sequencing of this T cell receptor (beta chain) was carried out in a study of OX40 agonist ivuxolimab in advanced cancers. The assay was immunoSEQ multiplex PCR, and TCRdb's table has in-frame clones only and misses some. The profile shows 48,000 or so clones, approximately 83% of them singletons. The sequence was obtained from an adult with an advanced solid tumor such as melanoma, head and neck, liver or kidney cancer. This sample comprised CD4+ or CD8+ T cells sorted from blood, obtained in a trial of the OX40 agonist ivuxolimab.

CDR3 DNA: TGTGCCAGCAGCAGGACAGGGCCGGGTCAGACCCAGTACTTC. Its translation: CASSRTGPGQTQYF. This chain joins TRBV5-5 and TRBJ2-5; TRBD1 aligns across 8 bases. Germline CDR1 and CDR2: SGHKS and YYEKEE (reference sequence). The CDR3 is 14 amino acids. The V and J ends lost 4 bases and 6 bases, in that order; junction bases with no gene match: 8.